The 32 T cell receptor beta chains reported below all come from one sample, sequenced in a study of shared clonotypes between healthy human individuals. TCRdb keeps only in-frame clones here, not all; method: immunoSEQ multiplex PCR. The top ten hold 0.4% to 0.45% of the sample, which has approximately 1.4 million clones, under 99% seen once. Material for sequencing was naive CD4+ T cells sorted from blood. Subset here: CD45RA+ positively selected. All receptors derive from a man aged 25 to 40 in good health.

The chain has TRBV12-2 and TRBJ2-7; the table's D call of TRBD1 was not tested on the DNA. TRBV12-2 is a documented pseudogene. The CDR3 length is 16 residues. CDR3 coding DNA: TGTGCAAGTCGCCTACATCGACACAGATTAAGCTACGAGCAGTACTTC. It encodes CASRLHRHRLSYEQYF.

The V and J genes are TRBV19 and TRBJ2-1, with 12 bases lining up with TRBD2. Germline loops: CDR1 LNHDA, CDR2 SQIVND (reference sequence). The junction had 0 bases not matched to a gene; V was cut back by 2 bases and J by 1 base. The CDR3 has 16 amino acids. CDR3 in DNA: TGTGCCAGTAGTATACTAGCGGGAGGGTCCTACAATGAGCAGTTCTTC. Its protein is CASSILAGGSYNEQFF.

The chain uses TRBV19 and TRBJ1-5; 8 nucleotides align to TRBD1. Germline loops: CDR1 LNHDA, CDR2 SQIVND (reference sequence). V shed 4 bases and J 4 bases; nucleotides not matched to a gene: 6. This CDR3 contains 15 residues. The CDR3 DNA follows: TGTGCCAGTAGTACGACGGACAGGGCAAATCAGCCCCAGCATTTT. Its protein is CASSTTDRANQPQHF. Full variable domain (missing parts from reference TRBV19 and TRBJ1-5): DGGITQSPKYLFRKEGQNVTLSCEQNLNHDAMYWYRQDPGQGLRLIYYSQIVNDFQKGDIAEGYSVSREKKESFPLTVTSAQKNPTAFYLCASSTTDRANQPQHFGDGTRLSIL.

This clone was picked up one time. The chain uses TRBV7-7 and TRBJ2-5; 7 positions agree with TRBD1. V gave up 1 base and J gave up 3 bases; unmatched junction bases: 5. CDR1 is SSHAT, CDR2 FNYEAQ, per germline (reference sequence). This CDR3 has 15 amino acids. Here the CDR3 DNA reads TGTGCCAGCAGCTTAGTCTACGGGACAGAAGAGACCCAGTACTTC. Translating it yields CASSLVYGTEETQYF.

Here the CDR3 reads CASSRGRVGELFF. Written as DNA, the CDR3 is TGTGCCAGCAGCCGAGGACGAGTCGGGGAGCTGTTTTTT. The chain has TRBV7-2 and TRBJ2-2, with D unclear. The length of the CDR3 is 13 residues. Germline assignment: CDR1 SGHTA and CDR2 FQGNSA. Trimming pared 5 bases from V and 7 bases from J, leaving 11 bases between.

The chain couples TRBV7-2 to TRBJ2-2; 9 positions match TRBD1. This CDR3 comprises 16 residues. The germline gives CDR1 SGHTA, CDR2 FQGNSA. J lost 7 bases, V lost 3 bases, and 9 bases had no gene match. CDR3 coding DNA: TGTGCCAGCAGCTTGAGCCGGGACAGGGCGATCGGGGAGCTGTTTTTT. Residues: CASSLSRDRAIGELFF.

The rearrangement uses TRBV28 and TRBJ1-3; 7 bases map to TRBD1. The CDR3 consists of 15 residues. J gave up 4 bases and V 5 bases, and 8 bases lay outside the gene matches. The germline V gene encodes CDR1 MDHEN and CDR2 SYDVKM. The CDR3 loop is CASSAPGGSGNTIYF. CDR3 sequence (DNA): TGTGCCAGCAGTGCACCAGGGGGGTCCGGAAACACCATATATTTT.

This clone was seen just once. This chain joins TRBV27 and TRBJ1-5; TRBD1 agrees at 9 bases. CDR3 length: 16 amino acids. Germline V CDR1 and CDR2: MNHEY, SMNVEV (reference sequence). Germline trimming cut 6 bases from V and 6 bases from J; bases unmatched to any gene: 12. As DNA, the CDR3 is TGTGCCAGCAGGCCACAGGGGGCGCGAGGTAGTCAGCCCCAGCATTTT. The encoded protein is CASRPQGARGSQPQHF.

The chain couples TRBV5-1 to TRBJ1-2; perhaps TRBD1 as D (6 bases). The germline CDR1 and CDR2 sequences are SGHRS and YFSETQ. This CDR3 is 15 amino acids long. V lost 1 base to trimming and J lost 4 bases, with 14 bases between them. The CDR3 protein is CASSLTGTGAYGYTF. In DNA form, the CDR3 reads TGCGCCAGCAGCTTGACAGGGACGGGTGCCTATGGCTACACCTTC. The entire variable domain, with the rest obtained from reference TRBV5-1 and TRBJ1-2, is as follows: KAGVTQTPRYLIKTRGQQVTLSCSPISGHRSVSWYQQTPGQGLQFLFEYFSETQRNKGNFPGRFSGRQFSNSRSEMNVSTLELGDSALYLCASSLTGTGAYGYTFGSGTRLTVV.

V usage is TRBV21-1 and J usage is TRBJ2-5. TRBV21-1 is classified as a pseudogene. This CDR3 spans 16 amino acids. CDR3 amino acids: CASSTKRVRVQETQYF. Here the CDR3 DNA reads TGTGCCAGCAGCACCAAAAGGGTAAGGGTCCAAGAGACCCAGTACTTC.

This clone has a single count. CDR3 loop: CASSQAVSNPTEAFF. The CDR3 DNA is TGCGCCAGCAGCCAAGCCGTGTCGAACCCCACTGAAGCTTTCTTT. The J gene is TRBJ1-1, the V gene TRBV4-1; D not resolved. V was trimmed by 1 base and J by 4 bases, leaving 13 bases between them. Germline loops: CDR1 MGHRA, CDR2 YSYEKL. The CDR3 runs 15 residues.

In this sample, this clone turned up once. The chain couples TRBV11-2 to TRBJ2-3, with D perhaps TRBD1 (5 bases). Trimming left V 4 bases short and J 0 bases short, with 8 bases between. The CDR3 extends over 14 amino acids. Germline loops: CDR1 SGHAT, CDR2 FQNNGV. CDR3 amino acids: CASSSHRSTDTQYF. Here the CDR3 DNA reads TGTGCCAGCAGCTCGCACAGGAGCACAGATACGCAGTATTTT.

Details on this clone: A read error may account for a junction end that differs from germline. The chain couples TRBV7-2 to TRBJ2-5; a possible D gene is TRBD1 (5 bases). Looked up from germline, CDR1 is SGHTA and CDR2 is FQGNSA. The CDR3 is 13 amino acids. CDR3 protein: CASSLGEEETQYF. The DNA for the CDR3 is TGTGCCAGCAGTTTAGGGGAAGAAGAGACCCAGTACTTC.

The chain is built from TRBV29-1 and TRBJ2-3; perhaps TRBD1 as D (6 bases). Germline V gene sequence: CDR1 SQVTM, CDR2 ANQGSEA. This CDR3 comprises 14 residues. The ends were cut back, 6 bases at V and 2 bases at J, with 15 bases in the middle. The CDR3 protein is CSVALGQPTDTQYF. The CDR3 region has the DNA TGCAGCGTAGCGCTTGGACAGCCCACAGATACGCAGTATTTT.

V is TRBV9 and J is TRBJ1-2; 10 bases match TRBD1. Germline V gives CDR1 SGDLS, CDR2 YYNGEE. The CDR3 is 15 residues long. The V segment lost 0 bases and the J segment 4 bases; nucleotides outside the gene matches: 3. The CDR3 protein is CASSVEGQGTYGYTF. The CDR3 DNA follows: TGTGCCAGCAGCGTAGAGGGACAGGGGACCTATGGCTACACCTTC.

This clone was found once. The chain employs TRBV7-6 and TRBJ2-2; perhaps TRBD2 as D (6 bases). Germline CDR1 SGHVS, CDR2 FNYEAQ. V lost 2 bases and J lost 4, with 11 bases in between. CDR3 length equals 15 residues. CDR3 in DNA: TGTGCCAGCAGCTTACTTTCGGGAGTCACCGGGGAGCTGTTTTTT. Its translation is CASSLLSGVTGELFF. Supplemented by reference TRBV7-6 and TRBJ2-2, the full variable domain reads GAGVSQSPRYKVTKRGQDVALRCDPISGHVSLYWYRQALGQGPEFLTYFNYEAQQDKSGLPNDRFSAERPEGSISTLTIQRTEQRDSAMYRCASSLLSGVTGELFFGEGSRLTVL.

This chain joins TRBV5-1 and TRBJ2-5; D gene unclear. The germline V gene has CDR1 SGHRS and CDR2 YFSETQ. The V and J ends lost 0 bases and 5 bases respectively, with 11 bases between them. CDR3 length: 14 amino acids. This CDR3 reads CASSLAPRTETQYF. DNA of the CDR3: TGCGCCAGCAGCTTGGCCCCCCGTACGGAGACCCAGTACTTC.

The chain joins TRBV11-3 to TRBJ2-1; D is unresolved. The CDR3 extends over 12 amino acids. The V gene's germline CDR1 is SGHNT and CDR2 YENEEA. The V gene lost 3 bases and the J gene lost 5 bases, with 5 bases spanning the gap. The CDR3 sequence: CASSFSNNEQFF. DNA for the CDR3: TGTGCCAGCAGCTTTAGCAACAATGAGCAGTTCTTC.

On this clone itself: The sample has other DNA sequences that encode this CDR3 too. The chain is built from TRBV18 and TRBJ2-1, with 10 bases that match TRBD2. CDR1 and CDR2 from the germline V gene are KGHSH and LQKENI. After removal of 5 bases from V and 0 bases from J, the junction contained 4 bases not matched to a gene. The CDR3 runs 16 residues. The CDR3 reads CASSRTSGSSYNEQFF. CDR3 nucleotides: TGTGCCAGCTCAAGGACTAGCGGTAGCTCCTACAATGAGCAGTTCTTC.

The chain is built from TRBV18 and TRBJ1-2, with D possibly being TRBD1 (5 bases). Germline CDR1 is KGHSH and CDR2 is LQKENI. The V end was cut by 3 bases, the J end by 4 bases, with 9 bases between. The CDR3 has 13 residues. In DNA form, the CDR3 reads TGTGCCAGCTCACCGGCAACAGGCTATGGCTACACCTTC. Translation gives CASSPATGYGYTF.

CDR3 bases: TGTGCCAGCAGCGTAGGGTGGGGACATTCCTACGAGCAGTACTTC. Translation gives CASSVGWGHSYEQYF. The rearrangement links TRBV9 to TRBJ2-7; TRBD1 is a possible D gene (6 bases). The germline gives CDR1 SGDLS, CDR2 YYNGEE. V dropped 0 bases and J dropped 1 base, with 11 bases sitting between them. The CDR3 extends over 15 amino acids.

As to this clone: Distinct nucleotide sequences in the sample also encode this CDR3. V usage is TRBV6-5 and J usage is TRBJ1-2; D is uncertain. Germline V gene sequence: CDR1 MNHEY, CDR2 SVGAGI. With 0 bases removed from V and 1 base from J, the gap between germline ends came to 6 bases. The CDR3 sequence is 14 residues long. Here the CDR3 reads CASSYSRVNYGYTF. The CDR3 nucleotides are TGTGCCAGCAGTTACTCGCGTGTTAACTATGGCTACACCTTC.

The chain has TRBV4-1 and TRBJ2-7; the match to TRBD2 covers 13 bases. Germline V gene lookup returns CDR1 MGHRA and CDR2 YSYEKL. Trimming removed 5 bases from V and 4 bases from J; junction bases left unmatched: 11. The CDR3 is 17 amino acids. The CDR3 nucleotides are TGCGCCAGCAGCGCAGGGACTAGCGGGAATAAACGTTACGAGCAGTACTTC. It yields the protein CASSAGTSGNKRYEQYF.

The rearrangement links TRBV5-1 to TRBJ2-7, with D unclear. Trimming stripped 4 bases from V and 2 bases from J, with 13 bases between. The CDR3 loop spans 14 amino acids. Germline V lookup: CDR1 SGHRS, CDR2 YFSETQ. In DNA form, the CDR3 reads TGCGCCAGCAGCATGGGCGCGATAACCTACGAGCAGTACTTC. Its protein is CASSMGAITYEQYF.

The J gene is TRBJ2-7, the V gene TRBV7-8; TRBD1 aligns across 7 bases. Germline lookup yields CDR1 SGHVS and CDR2 FQNEAQ. The CDR3 has 17 residues. The J segment lost 0 bases and the V segment lost 4 bases, leaving 12 bases of the junction unmatched. The CDR3: CASSYRVWDRFSYEQYF. The CDR3 region has the DNA TGTGCCAGCAGCTATCGGGTGTGGGACAGATTCTCCTACGAGCAGTACTTC. The variable domain in full, with the rest retrieved from reference TRBV7-8 and TRBJ2-7, is GAGVSQSPRYKVAKRGQDVALRCDPISGHVSLFWYQQALGQGPEFLTYFQNEAQLDKSGLPSDRFFAERPEGSVSTLKIQRTQQEDSAVYLCASSYRVWDRFSYEQYFGPGTRLTVT.

Comment on this clone: Other DNA sequences in the sample encode the same CDR3. V usage is TRBV7-3 and J usage is TRBJ2-7; 8 nucleotides match TRBD1. Germline lookup yields CDR1 SGHTA and CDR2 FQGTGA. Unmatched junction bases numbered 2, after V lost 4 bases and J lost 3 bases. The CDR3 runs 13 residues. CDR3 sequence reads: CASSSGTGYEQYF. In DNA form, the CDR3 reads TGTGCCAGCAGCTCTGGGACAGGCTACGAGCAGTACTTC.

The V gene is TRBV19, the J gene TRBJ1-5; D unresolved. Deletions cut 3 bases from V and 7 bases from J, with 16 bases between. The V gene's germline CDR1 is LNHDA and CDR2 SQIVND (reference sequence). This CDR3 region has 15 residues. CDR3 in amino acids: CASSIYPGKEQPQHF. The CDR3 DNA follows: TGTGCCAGTAGTATTTACCCGGGGAAGGAGCAGCCCCAGCATTTT. The variable domain in full, completed from reference TRBV19 and TRBJ1-5, reads DGGITQSPKYLFRKEGQNVTLSCEQNLNHDAMYWYRQDPGQGLRLIYYSQIVNDFQKGDIAEGYSVSREKKESFPLTVTSAQKNPTAFYLCASSIYPGKEQPQHFGDGTRLSIL.

This chain joins TRBV10-2 and TRBJ1-3, with D uncertain. The CDR3 is 17 amino acids. Looked up from germline, CDR1 is WSHSY and CDR2 is SAAADI. Deletions cut 7 bases from V and 0 bases from J, with 19 bases between. The CDR3 DNA reads TGCGCCAGCATGTTTGGCGCTAAGACTGCCTCTGGAAACACCATATATTTT. It encodes CASMFGAKTASGNTIYF.

The chain recombines TRBV9 with TRBJ2-1; D gene unclear. This CDR3 has 16 amino acids. The germline gives CDR1 SGDLS, CDR2 YYNGEE. V lost 0 bases and J lost 8, with 18 bases in between. CDR3 bases: TGTGCCAGCAGCGTAGTCGTTTCCCCAAGGATCGATGAGCAGTTCTTC. Residues: CASSVVVSPRIDEQFF.

This clone came up many times. CDR3 sequence reads: CASSRPEGLAMPGELFF. The CDR3 DNA sequence: TGTGCCAGCAGCCGACCAGAGGGACTAGCGATGCCCGGGGAGCTGTTTTTT. The V call is TRBV13, the J call TRBJ2-2; 10 bases line up with TRBD2. Trimming at V came to 5 bases and at J to 6 bases, leaving 12 bases not matched to a gene. The germline V gene has CDR1 PRHDT and CDR2 FYEKMQ (reference sequence). CDR3 length equals 17 residues.

This chain joins TRBV2 and TRBJ1-2; weak D call: TRBD1 (5 bases). V was pared by 8 bases and J by 8 bases, with 27 bases between. The CDR3 totals 16 residues. Germline V lookup: CDR1 SNHLY, CDR2 FYNNEI. CDR3 sequence reads: CASVGGEDGSPRGYTF. Here the CDR3 DNA reads TGTGCCAGCGTTGGGGGGGAGGACGGCTCCCCGCGAGGCTACACCTTC.

This chain uses TRBV13 with TRBJ2-3; 10 nucleotides align to TRBD1. Trimming cost V 5 bases and J 3 bases; bases outside gene matches: 5. Germline loops: CDR1 PRHDT, CDR2 FYEKMQ (reference sequence). There are 15 residues in the CDR3. The CDR3, as DNA: TGTGCCAGCAGCCGGGACAGGGGAGTGACAGATACGCAGTATTTT. This codes for CASSRDRGVTDTQYF.